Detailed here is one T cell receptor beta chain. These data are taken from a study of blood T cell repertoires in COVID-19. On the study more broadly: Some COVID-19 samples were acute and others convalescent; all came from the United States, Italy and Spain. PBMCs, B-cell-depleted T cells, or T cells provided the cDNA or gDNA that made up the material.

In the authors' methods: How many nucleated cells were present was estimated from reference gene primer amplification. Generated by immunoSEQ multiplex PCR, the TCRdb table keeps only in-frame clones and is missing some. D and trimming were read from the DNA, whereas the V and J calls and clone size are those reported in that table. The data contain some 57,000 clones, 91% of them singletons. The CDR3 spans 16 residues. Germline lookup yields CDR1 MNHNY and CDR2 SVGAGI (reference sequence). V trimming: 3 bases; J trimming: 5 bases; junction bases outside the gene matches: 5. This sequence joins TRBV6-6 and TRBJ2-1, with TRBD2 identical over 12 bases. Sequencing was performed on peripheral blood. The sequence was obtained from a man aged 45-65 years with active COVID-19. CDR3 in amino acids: CASSYILAGGDNEQFF. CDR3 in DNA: TGTGCCAGCAGTTATATACTAGCGGGGGGTGACAATGAGCAGTTCTTC.